Each of the 22 T cell receptor beta chains below was sequenced from the same sample in a study of blood T cells in healthy people across ages (dated by TCRdb to 2013 to 2016). The library was generated by 5' RACE. Reads for this sample came from an Illumina HiSeq 2500. A second roughly 6 to 12 cycle PCR used a sample-barcoded 5' primer and a J-beta primer mix. TCRdb passed the public sequencing reads through fastp at Q25 and MiXCR, retaining productive beta sequences. Rows are combined by CDR3 protein, so each entry shows the most common genes and DNA. Counted in this sample were about 810,000 distinct CDR3 sequences; 35% to 40% of them appeared once. The ten largest account for roughly 13% of the sample. Input material: blood. These receptors were taken from a young man in good health.

Comment on this clonotype: This is likely a read error, given that the CDR3 carries no conserved phenylalanine or tryptophan at its end. The CDR3 region has the DNA TGTGACAGCAGGAATGGGGGGGGGCCTAGCACAGATACGCAGTATTGT. Translating gives CDSRNGGGPSTDTQYC. J is TRBJ2-3 and V is TRBV2; the D gene is possibly TRBD2 (7 bases). The CDR3 contains 16 residues. Germline V gene data show CDR1 as SNHLY and CDR2 as FYNNEI.

Comment on this clonotype: Possible read error: a much larger clone is one base away. The gene calls are TRBV7-9 and TRBJ2-1; tentative D call: TRBD1 (8 bases). The CDR3 runs 15 residues. Trimming stripped 2 bases from V and 13 bases from J, with 21 bases between. CDR1 and CDR2 (germline): SEHNR, FQNEAQ (reference sequence). CDR3 nucleotides: TGTGCCAGCAGCTTACCACAGGGGGGGCGAGAGACCCAGTTCTTC. It translates to CASSLPQGGRETQFF. Full variable domain (outside the CDR3, taken from reference TRBV7-9 and TRBJ2-1): DTGVSQNPRHKITKRGQNVTFRCDPISEHNRLYWYRQTLGQGPEFLTYFQNEAQLEKSRLLSDRFSAERPKGSFSTLEIQRTEQGDSAMYLCASSLPQGGRETQFFGPGTRLTVL.

This clonotype was counted at least ten times. This chain links TRBV20-1 with TRBJ2-5, with D hard to call. Germline-derived CDR1 and CDR2 are DFQATT and SNEGSKA (reference sequence). The CDR3 has 13 residues. Deletions cut 2 bases from V and 5 bases from J, with 12 bases between. CDR3 bases: TGCAGTGCTAGACATACAGTGAGGGAGACCCAGTACTTC. It yields the protein CSARHTVRETQYF.

This chain connects TRBV7-9 to TRBJ2-7, with D possibly being TRBD2 (5 bases). CDR3 size: 13 residues. Germline V gene sequence: CDR1 SEHNR, CDR2 FQNEAQ (reference sequence). The V end was cut by 5 bases, the J end by 7 bases, with 15 bases between. CDR3 coding DNA: TGTGCCAGCAGCCAGACGGAGGCCGATGAGCAGTACTTC. It encodes CASSQTEADEQYF.

This clonotype was counted between two and nine times. CDR3 region: CASSSELGLYNEQFF. DNA of the CDR3: TGCGCCAGCAGCTCTGAATTGGGCCTCTACAATGAGCAGTTCTTC. The chain links TRBV5-1 to TRBJ2-1; D not certain. The CDR3 is made up of 15 amino acids. Germline loops: CDR1 SGHRS, CDR2 YFSETQ. With 3 bases removed from V and 3 bases from J, the gap between germline ends came to 13 bases.

This clonotype appeared a few times. J is TRBJ2-1 and V is TRBV6-5, with D possibly called TRBD1 or TRBD2 (5 bases each). V lost 6 bases and J 2 bases, leaving 11 bases between the germline ends. The CDR3 extends over 14 amino acids. Germline CDR1 is MNHEY and CDR2 is SVGAGI. CDR3 region: CASRGTATYNEQFF. Here the CDR3 DNA reads TGTGCCAGCAGGGGGACGGCTACCTACAATGAGCAGTTCTTC.

The chain carries TRBV27 and TRBJ2-2; TRBD2 matches 10 bases. V lost 2 bases, J lost 9 bases, and 9 bases stayed unmatched. The CDR3 runs 16 residues. The germline V gene encodes CDR1 MNHEY and CDR2 SMNVEV (reference sequence). The CDR3 nucleotides are TGTGCCAGCAGTTTAGTGGGACTAGCGTCAGGCCGGGAGCTGTTTTTT. Protein sequence: CASSLVGLASGRELFF.

This clonotype was detected a few times. This chain uses TRBV6-2 or TRBV6-3 with TRBJ1-5, with unresolved D. V lost 2 bases and J 2 bases, leaving 13 bases between the germline ends. CDR3 length: 16 amino acids. CDR1 and CDR2 from the germline V gene are MNHEY and SVGEGT. The CDR3 nucleotides are TGTGCCAGCAGTTACAGCTTTGGACTTGGCAATCAGCCCCAGCATTTT. Protein: CASSYSFGLGNQPQHF.

This clonotype was seen a handful of times. The chain couples TRBV15 to TRBJ1-2; maybe TRBD1 (5 bases). In germline, CDR1 is LNHNV, CDR2 YYDKDF (reference sequence). The CDR3 length is 13 residues. V dropped 8 bases and J dropped 4 bases, with 14 bases sitting between them. Here the CDR3 DNA reads TGTGCCACCCAAATGGGAGACAGCTATGGCTACACCTTC. Protein sequence: CATQMGDSYGYTF.

As regards this clonotype: The junction shows a germline mismatch at one end, possibly a read error. The V gene is TRBV15, the J gene TRBJ2-7; D is undetermined. Germline CDR1 is LNHNV and CDR2 is YYDKDF (reference sequence). This CDR3 region has 13 residues. The CDR3 is CATSTFGVYGQYF. The CDR3, as DNA: TGTGCCACCAGCACGTTTGGGGTTTACGGGCAGTACTTC.

This clonotype has only a few counts. V is TRBV28 and J is TRBJ1-2, with D uncertain. Looked up from germline, CDR1 is MDHEN and CDR2 is SYDVKM. This CDR3 is built from 14 residues. Trimming pared 2 bases from V and 2 bases from J, leaving 9 bases between. The CDR3 reads CASSLGRINYGYTF. As DNA, the CDR3 is TGTGCCAGCAGTTTAGGACGGATAAACTATGGCTACACCTTC.

This clonotype has ten or more counts. The chain is built from TRBV12-3 or TRBV12-4 and TRBJ2-7; no clear D gene. Between the trimmed V and J ends, which lost 2 bases and 2 bases, there was a span of 10 bases. CDR3 length: 14 residues. The CDR3 DNA follows: TGTGCCAGCAGTTTAAACCGGTTTACCTACGAGCAGTACTTC. The encoded protein is CASSLNRFTYEQYF.

The chain joins TRBV12-3 or TRBV12-4 to TRBJ1-1; 9 bases map to TRBD1. This CDR3 region has 15 residues. The J segment lost 5 bases and the V segment lost 3 bases, leaving 7 bases of the junction unmatched. This CDR3 reads CASSFSRQGGTEAFF. The CDR3 bases are TGTGCCAGCAGTTTCTCCCGACAGGGGGGGACTGAAGCTTTCTTT.

This clonotype was observed a handful of times. The chain employs TRBV4-2 and TRBJ2-3; D is undetermined. With 1 base removed from V and 3 bases from J, the gap between germline ends came to 8 bases. CDR3 size: 14 residues. Per germline, CDR1 LGHNA and CDR2 YNFKEQ. CDR3 protein: CASSQVRDTDTQYF. The CDR3 DNA is TGTGCCAGCAGCCAAGTTAGGGATACAGATACGCAGTATTTT.

The chain employs TRBV3-1 and TRBJ1-5; TRBD1 agrees at 11 bases. Germline V gives CDR1 LGHDT, CDR2 YNNKEL (reference sequence). The CDR3 length is 17 residues. The V and J ends lost 4 bases and 6 bases, in that order; junction bases with no gene match: 11. The CDR3 protein is CASSPWTGGVGGQPQHF. In nucleotides, the CDR3 is TGTGCCAGCAGCCCGTGGACAGGGGGCGTGGGTGGTCAGCCCCAGCATTTT. Full variable domain (missing parts from reference TRBV3-1 and TRBJ1-5): DTAVSQTPKYLVTQMGNDKSIKCEQNLGHDTMYWYKQDSKKFLKIMFSYNNKELIINETVPNRFSPKSPDKAHLNLHINSLELGDSAVYFCASSPWTGGVGGQPQHFGDGTRLSIL.

This rearrangement joins TRBV6-6 to TRBJ2-5; D is unresolved. Between the trimmed V and J ends, which lost 5 bases and 11 bases, there was a span of 12 bases. The CDR3 runs 11 residues. The germline gives CDR1 MNHNY, CDR2 SVGAGI (reference sequence). The CDR3 region has the DNA TGTGCCAGCAGTCAACACAGTGAGCAGTACTTC. Translation gives CASSQHSEQYF.

This clonotype was seen a handful of times. This chain joins TRBV5-6 and TRBJ1-2; 7 bases are shared with TRBD1. Germline values: CDR1 SGHDT, CDR2 YYEEEE. The CDR3 consists of 17 residues. The V gene end was trimmed by 0 bases and the J gene end by 9 bases; junction bases not matched to a gene: 17. DNA for the CDR3: TGTGCCAGCAGCTTGGACGGGCCCAGGACAGGAGGCCTTTGCTACACCTTC. Its protein is CASSLDGPRTGGLCYTF. Filled out from reference TRBV5-6 and TRBJ1-2, the complete variable domain reads DAGVTQSPTHLIKTRGQQVTLRCSPKSGHDTVSWYQQALGQGPQFIFQYYEEEERQRGNFPDRFSGHQFPNYSSELNVNALLLGDSALYLCASSLDGPRTGGLCYTFGSGTRLTVV.

This clonotype was picked up a small number of times. The chain carries TRBV5-1 and TRBJ2-1; 7 positions match TRBD2. This CDR3 is 16 amino acids long. The germline V gene encodes CDR1 SGHRS and CDR2 YFSETQ. Trimming cost V 5 bases and J 0 bases; bases outside gene matches: 8. The CDR3 is CASRLGLADSYNEQFF. For the CDR3, the DNA is TGCGCCAGCAGGCTAGGTCTAGCGGACTCCTACAATGAGCAGTTCTTC.

This clonotype occurred a few times. The gene calls are TRBV20-1 and TRBJ1-2; the D gene is possibly TRBD1 (6 bases). CDR3 size: 13 residues. V was trimmed by 6 bases and J by 7 bases, leaving 18 bases between them. Germline assignment: CDR1 DFQATT and CDR2 SNEGSKA (reference sequence). The CDR3 DNA is TGCAGTGCCGAGCCCCAGGGGACGTTTGGCTACACCTTC. The encoded protein is CSAEPQGTFGYTF.

Points on this clonotype: A much larger clonotype is one base distant, so this may be a read error. The CDR3 here is CASSFFTGGGARYNEQYF. CDR3 in DNA: TGTGCCAGCAGTTTCTTCACCGGAGGGGGGGCCAGGTACAATGAGCAGTACTTC. This chain uses TRBV12-3 or TRBV12-4 with TRBJ2-1, with D perhaps TRBD2 (7 bases). The J call may be faulty, since TRBJ2-7 better matches the DNA end. This CDR3 comprises 18 residues.

The chain recombines TRBV15 with TRBJ1-2; a possible D gene is TRBD1 (6 bases). The V end was cut by 0 bases, the J end by 6 bases, with 14 bases between. There are 15 residues in the CDR3. Germline V gives CDR1 LNHNV, CDR2 YYDKDF (reference sequence). The CDR3 coding sequence is TGTGCCACCAGCAGAGATCGTCGGGGGGCTAATGGCTACACCTTC. It is translated as CATSRDRRGANGYTF.

Details on this clonotype: Its ends do not fully match the called genes, so a read error is possible. The J gene is TRBJ1-6, the V gene TRBV3-1, with D unclear. CDR1 is LGHDT and CDR2 is YNNKEL in the germline V gene (reference sequence). The CDR3 loop spans 15 amino acids. This CDR3 reads CTSSQDREGSQPLHF. CDR3 nucleotide sequence: TGTACCAGCAGCCAAGATCGGGAAGGGTCGCAGCCCCTCCACTTT. The variable domain in full, completed from reference TRBV3-1 and TRBJ1-6, reads DTAVSQTPKYLVTQMGNDKSIKCEQNLGHDTMYWYKQDSKKFLKIMFSYNNKELIINETVPNRFSPKSPDKAHLNLHINSLELGDSAVYFCTSSQDREGSQPLHFGNGTRLTVT.